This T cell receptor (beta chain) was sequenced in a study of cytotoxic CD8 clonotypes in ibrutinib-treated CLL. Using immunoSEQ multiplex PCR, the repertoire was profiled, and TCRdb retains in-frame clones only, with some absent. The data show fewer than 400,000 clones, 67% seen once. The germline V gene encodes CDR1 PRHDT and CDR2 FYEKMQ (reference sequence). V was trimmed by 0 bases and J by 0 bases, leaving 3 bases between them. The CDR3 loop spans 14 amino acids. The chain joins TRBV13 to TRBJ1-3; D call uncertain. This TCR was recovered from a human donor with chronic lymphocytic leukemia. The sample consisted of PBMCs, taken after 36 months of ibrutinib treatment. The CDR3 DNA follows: TGTGCCAGCAGCTTAGGGCCCTCTGGAAACACCATATATTTT. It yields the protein CASSLGPSGNTIYF.